This T cell receptor beta chain was captured in a study of CD8 T cells in ankylosing spondylitis. In TCRdb, the 5' RACE reads were re-called with MiXCR into one record per CDR3 protein. This repertoire shows 350,000 or so distinct CDR3 sequences, around a tenth found once; its top ten account for roughly 9%. Study results and caveats: In ankylosing spondylitis patients, matched synovial fluid reportedly showed significant enrichment of disease-linked clones. The study identified a TCR beta motif of several highly homologous variants that appeared characteristic of ankylosing spondylitis blood.

Turning to this clonotype: Its target is unknown.

This clonotype was sampled from a female donor with ankylosing spondylitis or in good health (not recorded which). Sequenced input: blood, either unsorted or a sorted T cell fraction (not recorded which).

The CDR3 DNA sequence: TGCAGTGCACCGACAGGGCCTGGAAACACCATATATTTT. Its protein is CSAPTGPGNTIYF. This sequence joins TRBV20-1 and TRBJ1-3; 7 positions match TRBD1. CDR1 and CDR2 from the germline V gene are DFQATT and SNEGSKA (reference sequence). This CDR3 is built from 13 residues. With V trimmed by 6 bases and J by 2 bases, 4 bases remained unmatched.